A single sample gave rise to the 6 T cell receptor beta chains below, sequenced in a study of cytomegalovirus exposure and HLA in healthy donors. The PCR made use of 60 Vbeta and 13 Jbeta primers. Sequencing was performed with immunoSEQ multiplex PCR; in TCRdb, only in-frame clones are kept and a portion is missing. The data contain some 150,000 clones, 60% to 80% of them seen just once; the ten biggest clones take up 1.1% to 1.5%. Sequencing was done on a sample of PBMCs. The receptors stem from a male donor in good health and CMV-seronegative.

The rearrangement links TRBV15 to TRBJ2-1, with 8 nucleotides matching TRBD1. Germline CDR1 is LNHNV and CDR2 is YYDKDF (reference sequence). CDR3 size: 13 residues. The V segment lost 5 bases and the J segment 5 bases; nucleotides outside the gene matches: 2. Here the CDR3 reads CATSWGQDNEQFF. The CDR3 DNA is TGTGCCACCAGCTGGGGACAGGACAATGAGCAGTTCTTC. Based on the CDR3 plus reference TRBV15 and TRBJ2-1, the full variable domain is DAMVIQNPRYQVTQFGKPVTLSCSQTLNHNVMYWYQQKSSQAPKLLFHYYDKDFNNEADTPDNFQSRRPNTSFCFLDIRSPGLGDTAMYLCATSWGQDNEQFFGPGTRLTVL.

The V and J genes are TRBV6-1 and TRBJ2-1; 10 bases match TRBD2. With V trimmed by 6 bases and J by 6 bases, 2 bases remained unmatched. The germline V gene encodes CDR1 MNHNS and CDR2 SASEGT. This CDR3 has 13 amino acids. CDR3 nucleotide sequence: TGTGCCAGCAGGACTAGCGGGCTCAATGAGCAGTTCTTC. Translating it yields CASRTSGLNEQFF.

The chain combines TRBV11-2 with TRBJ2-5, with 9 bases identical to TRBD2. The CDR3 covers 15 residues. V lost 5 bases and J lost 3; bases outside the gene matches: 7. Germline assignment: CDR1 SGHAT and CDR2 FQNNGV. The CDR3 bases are TGTGCCAGCAGCCCCCTAGCGGGGCAGAAAGAGACCCAGTACTTC. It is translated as CASSPLAGQKETQYF.

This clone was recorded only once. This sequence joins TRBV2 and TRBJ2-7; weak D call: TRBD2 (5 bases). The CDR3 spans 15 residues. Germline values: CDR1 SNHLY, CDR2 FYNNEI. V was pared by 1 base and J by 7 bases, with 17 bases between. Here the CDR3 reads CASSEGKVSPGEQYF. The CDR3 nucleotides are TGTGCCAGCAGTGAAGGAAAGGTGTCGCCGGGGGAGCAGTACTTC.

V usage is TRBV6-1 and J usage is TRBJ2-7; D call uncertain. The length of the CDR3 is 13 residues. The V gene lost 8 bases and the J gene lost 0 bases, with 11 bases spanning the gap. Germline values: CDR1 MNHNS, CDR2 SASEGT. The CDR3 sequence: CASLGTSSYEQYF. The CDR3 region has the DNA TGTGCCAGCTTGGGCACCTCCTCCTACGAGCAGTACTTC.

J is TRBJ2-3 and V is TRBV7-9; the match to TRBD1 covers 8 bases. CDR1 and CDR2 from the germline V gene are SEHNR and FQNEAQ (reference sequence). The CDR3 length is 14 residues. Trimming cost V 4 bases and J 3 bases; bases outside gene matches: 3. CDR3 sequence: CASSSDRDTDTQYF. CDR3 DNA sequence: TGTGCCAGCAGCTCGGACAGGGATACAGATACGCAGTATTTT.